The present TCR beta chain was sequenced within a study of T-cell memory formation after mild COVID-19. On the study more broadly: Across donors, TCR clusters were largely donor specific. Study-wide results and caveats: There was no confirmation that second-wave clones peaking on day 37 were SARS-CoV-2 specific. Researchers found some responding clones in pre-infection memory, a sign that cross-reactive memory joined.

This clonotype was seen a handful of times. Antigen specificity is unknown. Sample barcodes and UMIs were carried by the TCR alpha and TCR beta cDNA libraries that 5'RACE generated with constant-segment primers. TCRdb re-called the 5' RACE reads through MiXCR, storing one row per CDR3 protein. The sample yields roughly 190,000 distinct CDR3 sequences, over 9.5% seen once. Source material: PBMCs or a T cell subset sorted from them (not recorded which). This clonotype was obtained from a young man who had mild COVID-19 (a few samples of this study predate the infection). Cell type and time point are not known.

CDR3 in DNA: TGTGCCAGCAGCCGATCTGGGGGGGTGGATCAGCCCCAGCATTTT. Its translation is CASSRSGGVDQPQHF. The rearrangement uses TRBV5-5 and TRBJ1-5, with D maybe TRBD1 (5 bases). In germline, CDR1 is SGHKS, CDR2 YYEKEE (reference sequence). The length of the CDR3 is 15 residues. The V and J ends lost 4 bases and 5 bases respectively, with 16 bases between them. Full variable domain (rest looked up from reference TRBV5-5 and TRBJ1-5): DAGVTQSPTHLIKTRGQQVTLRCSPISGHKSVSWYQQVLGQGPQFIFQYYEKEERGRGNFPDRFSARQFPNYSSELNVNALLLGDSALYLCASSRSGGVDQPQHFGDGTRLSIL.